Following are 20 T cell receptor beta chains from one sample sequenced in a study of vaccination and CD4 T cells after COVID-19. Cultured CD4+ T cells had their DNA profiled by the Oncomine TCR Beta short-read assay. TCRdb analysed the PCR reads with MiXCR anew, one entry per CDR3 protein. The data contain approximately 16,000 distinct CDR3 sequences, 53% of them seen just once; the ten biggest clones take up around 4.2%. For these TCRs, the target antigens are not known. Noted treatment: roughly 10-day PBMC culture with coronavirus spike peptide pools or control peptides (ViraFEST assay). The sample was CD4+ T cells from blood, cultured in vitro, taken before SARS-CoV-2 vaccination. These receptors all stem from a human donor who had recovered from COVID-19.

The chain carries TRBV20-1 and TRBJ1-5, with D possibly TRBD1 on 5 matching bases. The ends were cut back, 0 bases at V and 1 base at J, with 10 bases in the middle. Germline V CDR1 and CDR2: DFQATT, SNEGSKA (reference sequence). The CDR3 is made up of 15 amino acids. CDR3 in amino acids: CSARDLRGSNQPQHF. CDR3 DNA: TGCAGTGCTAGAGATCTAAGGGGAAGCAATCAGCCCCAGCATTTT.

The CDR3 sequence is CAGAPSGATGTQYF. As DNA, the CDR3 is TGTGCCGGGGCCCCTAGCGGGGCTACGGGTACGCAGTATTTT. The rearrangement joins TRBV7-2 to TRBJ2-3, with TRBD2 matching over 9 bases. Germline CDR1 SGHTA, CDR2 FQGNSA. This CDR3 is 14 amino acids long. V was pared by 11 bases and J by 8 bases, with 14 bases of the junction left unmatched.

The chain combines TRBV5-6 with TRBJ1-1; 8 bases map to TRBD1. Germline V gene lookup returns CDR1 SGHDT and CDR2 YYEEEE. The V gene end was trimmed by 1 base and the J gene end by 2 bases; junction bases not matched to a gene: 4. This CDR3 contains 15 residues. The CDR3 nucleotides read TGTGCCAGCAGCTTGATGGACAGGGTAAACACTGAAGCTTTCTTT. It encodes CASSLMDRVNTEAFF. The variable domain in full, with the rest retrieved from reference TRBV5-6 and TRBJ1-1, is DAGVTQSPTHLIKTRGQQVTLRCSPKSGHDTVSWYQQALGQGPQFIFQYYEEEERQRGNFPDRFSGHQFPNYSSELNVNALLLGDSALYLCASSLMDRVNTEAFFGQGTRLTVV.

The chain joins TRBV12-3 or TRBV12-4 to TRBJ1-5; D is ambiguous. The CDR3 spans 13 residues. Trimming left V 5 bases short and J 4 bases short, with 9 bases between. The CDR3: CASSAIQNQPQHF. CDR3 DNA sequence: TGTGCCAGCAGTGCGATCCAAAATCAGCCCCAGCATTTT.

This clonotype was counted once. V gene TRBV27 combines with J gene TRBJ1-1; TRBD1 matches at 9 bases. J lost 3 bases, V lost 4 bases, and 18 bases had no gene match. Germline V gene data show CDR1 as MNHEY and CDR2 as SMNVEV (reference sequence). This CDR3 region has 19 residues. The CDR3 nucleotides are TGTGCCAGCAGTTCACAAACTTGGGGACAGGGTTCGCTACACACTGAAGCTTTCTTT. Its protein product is CASSSQTWGQGSLHTEAFF.

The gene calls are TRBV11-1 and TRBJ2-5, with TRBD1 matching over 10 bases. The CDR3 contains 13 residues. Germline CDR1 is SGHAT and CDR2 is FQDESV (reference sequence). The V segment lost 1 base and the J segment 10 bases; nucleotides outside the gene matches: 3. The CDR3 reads CASSLGRDRGQYF. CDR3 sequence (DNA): TGTGCCAGCAGCTTAGGCCGGGACAGGGGCCAGTACTTC. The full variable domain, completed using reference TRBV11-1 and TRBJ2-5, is EAEVAQSPRYKITEKSQAVAFWCDPISGHATLYWYRQILGQGPELLVQFQDESVVDDSQLPKDRFSAERLKGVDSTLKIQPAELGDSAMYLCASSLGRDRGQYFGPGTRLLVL.

This CDR3 is CASSLAGTQYF. As DNA, the CDR3 is TGTGCCAGCAGCCTCGCTGGTACGCAGTATTTT. The chain joins TRBV7-2 to TRBJ2-3; D is ambiguous. V was shortened by 5 bases and J by 8 bases, with 8 bases between the two germline ends. The CDR3 extends over 11 amino acids. The germline gives CDR1 SGHTA, CDR2 FQGNSA.

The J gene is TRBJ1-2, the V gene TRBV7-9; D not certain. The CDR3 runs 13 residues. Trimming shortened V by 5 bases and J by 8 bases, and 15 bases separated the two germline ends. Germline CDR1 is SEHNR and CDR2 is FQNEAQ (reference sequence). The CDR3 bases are TGTGCCAGCAGCAACGGCCTATTGGGGGGCTACACCTTC. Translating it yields CASSNGLLGGYTF.

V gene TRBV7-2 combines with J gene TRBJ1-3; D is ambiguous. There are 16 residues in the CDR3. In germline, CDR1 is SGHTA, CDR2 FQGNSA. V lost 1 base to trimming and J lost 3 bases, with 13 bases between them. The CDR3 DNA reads TGTGCCAGCAGCTTAGGTCTAGGGTCGGTTGGAAACACCATATATTTT. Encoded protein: CASSLGLGSVGNTIYF.

The CDR3 sequence: CASSQERRVILRTDTQYF. In DNA form, the CDR3 reads TGTGCCAGCAGCCAAGAACGCAGGGTAATCCTCCGCACAGATACGCAGTATTTT. The V call is TRBV4-2, the J call TRBJ2-3; tentative D call: TRBD1 (5 bases). Germline CDR1 LGHNA, CDR2 YNFKEQ. The CDR3 has 18 amino acids. Trimming took off 0 bases at V and 1 base at J, with 17 bases between the two ends.

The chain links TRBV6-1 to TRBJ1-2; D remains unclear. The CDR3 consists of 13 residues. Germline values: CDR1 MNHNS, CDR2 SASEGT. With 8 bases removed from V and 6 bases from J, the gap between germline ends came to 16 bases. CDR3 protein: CASLNTARNGYTF. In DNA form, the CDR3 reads TGTGCCAGCTTGAACACCGCTAGGAATGGCTACACCTTC.

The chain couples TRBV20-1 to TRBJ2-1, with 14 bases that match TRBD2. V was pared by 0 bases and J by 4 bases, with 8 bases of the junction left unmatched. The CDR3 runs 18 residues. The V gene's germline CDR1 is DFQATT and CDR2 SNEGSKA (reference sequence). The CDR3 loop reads CSARDRATSGRGYNEQFF. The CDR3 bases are TGCAGTGCTAGAGACAGGGCGACTAGCGGGAGGGGTTACAATGAGCAGTTCTTC.

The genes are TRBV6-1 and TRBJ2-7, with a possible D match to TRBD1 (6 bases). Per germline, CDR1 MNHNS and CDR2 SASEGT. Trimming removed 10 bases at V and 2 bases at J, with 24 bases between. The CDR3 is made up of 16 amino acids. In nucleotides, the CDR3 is TGTGCCACTTCGGACAGTTGGTCAGGTGGAACCTACGAGCAGTACTTC. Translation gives CATSDSWSGGTYEQYF.

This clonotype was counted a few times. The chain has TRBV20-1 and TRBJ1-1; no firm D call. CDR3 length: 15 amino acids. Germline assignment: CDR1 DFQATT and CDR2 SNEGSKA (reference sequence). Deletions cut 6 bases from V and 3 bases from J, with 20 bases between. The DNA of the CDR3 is TGCAGTGCCCACCGTGGGAACCCCGGGGACACTGAAGCTTTCTTT. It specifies CSAHRGNPGDTEAFF.

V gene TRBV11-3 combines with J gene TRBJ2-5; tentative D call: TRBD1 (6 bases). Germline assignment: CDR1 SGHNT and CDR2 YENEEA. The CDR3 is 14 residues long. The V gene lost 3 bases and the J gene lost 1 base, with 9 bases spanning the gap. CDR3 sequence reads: CASSLRDTQETQYF. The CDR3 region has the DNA TGTGCCAGCAGCTTGAGGGACACCCAAGAGACCCAGTACTTC.

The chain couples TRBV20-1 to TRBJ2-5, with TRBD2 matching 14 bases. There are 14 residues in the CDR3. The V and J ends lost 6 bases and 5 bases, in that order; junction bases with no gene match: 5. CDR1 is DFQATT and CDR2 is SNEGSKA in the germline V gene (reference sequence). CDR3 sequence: CSATSGRAFETQYF. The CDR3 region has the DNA TGCAGTGCGACTAGCGGGAGGGCCTTCGAGACCCAGTACTTC.

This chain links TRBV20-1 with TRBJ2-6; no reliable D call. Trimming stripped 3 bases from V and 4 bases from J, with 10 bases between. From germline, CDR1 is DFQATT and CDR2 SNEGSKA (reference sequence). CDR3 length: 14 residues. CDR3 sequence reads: CSASEASGANVLTF. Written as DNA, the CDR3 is TGCAGTGCTAGTGAAGCCTCGGGGGCCAACGTCCTGACTTTC.

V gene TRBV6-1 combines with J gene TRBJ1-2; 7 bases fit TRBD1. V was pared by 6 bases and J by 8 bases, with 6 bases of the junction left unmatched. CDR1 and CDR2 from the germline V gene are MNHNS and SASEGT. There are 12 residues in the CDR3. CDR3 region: CASRISGGGYTF. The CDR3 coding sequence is TGTGCCAGCAGGATCTCAGGGGGGGGCTACACCTTC.

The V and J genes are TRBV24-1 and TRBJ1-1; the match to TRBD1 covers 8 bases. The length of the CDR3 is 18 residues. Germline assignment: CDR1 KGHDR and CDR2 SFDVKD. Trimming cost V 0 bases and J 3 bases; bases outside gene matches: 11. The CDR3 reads CATSDLRDRKGPDTEAFF. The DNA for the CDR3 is TGTGCCACCAGTGATTTGAGGGACAGGAAAGGCCCCGACACTGAAGCTTTCTTT.

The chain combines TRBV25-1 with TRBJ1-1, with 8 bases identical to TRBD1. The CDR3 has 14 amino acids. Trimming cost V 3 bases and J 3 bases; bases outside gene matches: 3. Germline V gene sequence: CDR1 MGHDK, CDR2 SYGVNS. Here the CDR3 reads CASSETGEYTEAFF. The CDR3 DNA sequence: TGTGCCAGCAGTGAGACAGGGGAATACACTGAAGCTTTCTTT.